This passage covers 11 T cell receptor beta chains from one sample sequenced in a study of blood T cell repertoires in COVID-19. Produced via immunoSEQ multiplex PCR; TCRdb's table is partial and in-frame only. Among about 160,000 clones, around 89% were seen once, and the ten largest hold 6.5% to 8.5%. The sequenced sample was PBMCs or T cells enriched from blood (not recorded which). These TCRs come from a woman between 50 and 59 years old who had recovered from COVID-19.

The genes are TRBV19 and TRBJ2-1; 9 bases agree with TRBD2. This CDR3 spans 17 amino acids. V lost 2 bases and J lost 6; bases outside the gene matches: 11. Per germline, CDR1 LNHDA and CDR2 SQIVND (reference sequence). The CDR3 DNA is TGTGCCAGTAGTATACCAATAGCGGGGGCCGTACGCAATGAGCAGTTCTTC. Translated, it gives CASSIPIAGAVRNEQFF.

The V call is TRBV30, the J call TRBJ2-7; perhaps TRBD2 as D (6 bases). The V and J ends lost 1 base and 5 bases respectively, with 6 bases between them. The CDR3 length is 11 residues. CDR1 is GTSNPN, CDR2 SVGIG, per germline (reference sequence). The CDR3 DNA sequence: TGTGCCTGGAGTGCGGGGGACGAGCAGTACTTC. Encoded protein: CAWSAGDEQYF. The full variable domain, with the rest looked up from reference TRBV30 and TRBJ2-7, is SQTIHQWPATLVQPVGSPLSLECTVEGTSNPNLYWYRQAAGRGLQLLFYSVGIGQISSEVPQNLSASRPQDRQFILSSKKLLLSDSGFYLCAWSAGDEQYFGPGTRLTVT.

The J gene is TRBJ2-7, the V gene TRBV30, with D uncertain. The V end was cut by 2 bases, the J end by 0 bases, with 14 bases between. Germline CDR1 and CDR2: GTSNPN and SVGIG (reference sequence). The CDR3 spans 15 residues. The DNA for the CDR3 is TGTGCCTGGAGTCCCGGAGCGAGGAGCTCCTACGAGCAGTACTTC. It encodes CAWSPGARSSYEQYF.

The CDR3 protein is CATSREDREVSPLHF. For the CDR3, the DNA is TGTGCCACCAGCAGAGAGGACAGGGAGGTTTCACCCCTCCACTTT. V gene TRBV15 combines with J gene TRBJ1-6, with 8 nucleotides matching TRBD1. Germline values: CDR1 LNHNV, CDR2 YYDKDF (reference sequence). This CDR3 region has 15 residues. The V segment lost 0 bases and the J segment 9 bases; nucleotides outside the gene matches: 4. The whole variable domain, filled in from reference TRBV15 and TRBJ1-6, reads DAMVIQNPRYQVTQFGKPVTLSCSQTLNHNVMYWYQQKSSQAPKLLFHYYDKDFNNEADTPDNFQSRRPNTSFCFLDIRSPGLGDTAMYLCATSREDREVSPLHFGNGTRLTVT.

The table lists this clone with a count of one. The rearrangement uses TRBV3-1 (or the pseudogene TRBV3-2) and TRBJ2-1; TRBD2 agrees at 7 bases. Germline CDR1 and CDR2: LGHDT and YNNKEL (reference sequence). Germline trimming cut 4 bases from V and 5 bases from J; bases unmatched to any gene: 2. The CDR3 length is 13 residues. The CDR3 region has the DNA TGTGCCAGCAGCCGGGGGGGGGACAATGAGCAGTTCTTC. This codes for CASSRGGDNEQFF.

The rearrangement joins TRBV6-5 to TRBJ1-1; TRBD1 might be the D (6 bases). V shed 0 bases and J shed 1 base, with 9 bases lying between them. Germline assignment: CDR1 MNHEY and CDR2 SVGAGI. The CDR3 loop spans 15 amino acids. The CDR3 region is CASSYSPGANTEAFF. The DNA for the CDR3 is TGTGCCAGCAGTTACTCGCCAGGGGCGAACACTGAAGCTTTCTTT.

The rearrangement joins TRBV9 to TRBJ1-5, with TRBD1 matching over 7 bases. V lost 0 bases and J lost 6; bases outside the gene matches: 6. CDR1 and CDR2 from the germline V gene are SGDLS and YYNGEE. The CDR3 runs to 15 residues. CDR3 loop: CASSVDANRGQPQHF. The CDR3 bases are TGTGCCAGCAGCGTAGACGCTAACAGGGGTCAGCCCCAGCATTTT. The whole variable domain, remainder taken from reference TRBV9 and TRBJ1-5, is DSGVTQTPKHLITATGQRVTLRCSPRSGDLSVYWYQQSLDQGLQFLIQYYNGEERAKGNILERFSAQQFPDLHSELNLSSLELGDSALYFCASSVDANRGQPQHFGDGTRLSIL.

V usage is TRBV6-1 and J usage is TRBJ2-2; TRBD1 agrees at 11 bases. The CDR3 runs 15 residues. The germline CDR1 and CDR2 sequences are MNHNS and SASEGT. With 3 bases clipped from V and 6 bases from J, the junction kept 3 bases outside the gene matches. For the CDR3, the DNA is TGTGCCAGCAGTGAGGGACAGGGGGTAGCCGGGGAGCTGTTTTTT. It yields the protein CASSEGQGVAGELFF.

The V and J genes are TRBV24-1 and TRBJ2-7; TRBD1 aligns across 7 bases. The CDR3 loop spans 14 amino acids. Losses at the gene ends were 6 bases for V and 6 bases for J; bases not matched to a gene: 10. In germline, CDR1 is KGHDR, CDR2 SFDVKD. The CDR3 sequence is CATSWDSPPFEQYF. The CDR3 bases are TGTGCCACCAGTTGGGACAGTCCACCCTTCGAGCAGTACTTC.

V usage is TRBV14 and J usage is TRBJ1-6; D uncertain. Looked up from germline, CDR1 is SGHDN and CDR2 is FVKESK. Trimming removed 4 bases from V and 6 bases from J, with 7 bases in between. CDR3 length equals 13 residues. Here the CDR3 DNA reads TGTGCCAGCAGCCTCGGAGCTAATTCACCCCTCCACTTT. It codes for CASSLGANSPLHF. Full variable domain (remainder filled in from reference TRBV14 and TRBJ1-6): EAGVTQFPSHSVIEKGQTVTLRCDPISGHDNLYWYRRVMGKEIKFLLHFVKESKQDESGMPNNRFLAERTGGTYSTLKVQPAELEDSGVYFCASSLGANSPLHFGNGTRLTVT.

This chain joins TRBV2 and TRBJ2-3; 10 bases align to TRBD2. CDR3 length: 17 amino acids. Germline CDR1 and CDR2: SNHLY and FYNNEI. The trim removed 6 bases at V and 5 bases at J, leaving 14 bases unmatched. The chain's CDR3 is CASRDLLAGEVGDTQYF. The CDR3 region has the DNA TGTGCCAGCAGGGACCTCCTAGCGGGGGAAGTGGGAGATACGCAGTATTTT.